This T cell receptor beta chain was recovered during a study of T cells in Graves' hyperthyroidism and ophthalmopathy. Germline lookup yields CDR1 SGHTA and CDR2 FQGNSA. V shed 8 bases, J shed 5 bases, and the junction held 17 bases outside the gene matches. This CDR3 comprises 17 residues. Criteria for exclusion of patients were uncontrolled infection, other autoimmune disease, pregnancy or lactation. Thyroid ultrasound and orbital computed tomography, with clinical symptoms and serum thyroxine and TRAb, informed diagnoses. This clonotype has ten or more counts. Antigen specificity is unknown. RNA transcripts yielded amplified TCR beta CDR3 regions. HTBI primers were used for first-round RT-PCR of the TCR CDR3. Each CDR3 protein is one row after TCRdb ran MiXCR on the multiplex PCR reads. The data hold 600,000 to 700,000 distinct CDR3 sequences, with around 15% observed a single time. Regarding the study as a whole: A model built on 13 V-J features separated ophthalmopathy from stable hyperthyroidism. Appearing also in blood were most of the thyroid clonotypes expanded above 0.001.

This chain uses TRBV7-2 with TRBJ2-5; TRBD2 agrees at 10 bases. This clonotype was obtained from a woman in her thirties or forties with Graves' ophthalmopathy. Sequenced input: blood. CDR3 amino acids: CASVPSIAGGTRETQYF. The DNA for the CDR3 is TGTGCCAGCGTCCCGTCCATAGCGGGAGGTACACGGGAGACCCAGTACTTC.